The present T cell receptor beta chain was sequenced within a study of radiation and T cells in renal cell carcinoma. Trimming removed 5 bases from V and 8 bases from J, with 12 bases in between. CDR1 SEHNR and CDR2 FQNEAQ come from the germline V gene (reference sequence). CDR3 length: 12 residues. Indicated time point: blood 4 weeks post-SBRT, at nephrectomy. The treatment denotes: 15 Gy SBRT to primary tumor, nephrectomy 4 weeks later. Here immunoSEQ multiplex PCR was the method, and the copy in TCRdb shows in-frame clones only, minus some. This table has approximately 40,000 clones, around four fifths appearing once.

The rearrangement links TRBV7-9 to TRBJ1-1; D is unresolved. This receptor was obtained from a woman aged 70-85 years with renal cell carcinoma. This sample comprised blood, obtained from a patient whose treatment included radiotherapy and nephrectomy. The CDR3 protein is CASSRPPIEAFF. For the CDR3, the DNA is TGTGCCAGCAGCCGCCCTCCTATCGAAGCTTTCTTT. The whole variable domain, filled in from reference TRBV7-9 and TRBJ1-1, reads DTGVSQNPRHKITKRGQNVTFRCDPISEHNRLYWYRQTLGQGPEFLTYFQNEAQLEKSRLLSDRFSAERPKGSFSTLEIQRTEQGDSAMYLCASSRPPIEAFFGQGTRLTVV.